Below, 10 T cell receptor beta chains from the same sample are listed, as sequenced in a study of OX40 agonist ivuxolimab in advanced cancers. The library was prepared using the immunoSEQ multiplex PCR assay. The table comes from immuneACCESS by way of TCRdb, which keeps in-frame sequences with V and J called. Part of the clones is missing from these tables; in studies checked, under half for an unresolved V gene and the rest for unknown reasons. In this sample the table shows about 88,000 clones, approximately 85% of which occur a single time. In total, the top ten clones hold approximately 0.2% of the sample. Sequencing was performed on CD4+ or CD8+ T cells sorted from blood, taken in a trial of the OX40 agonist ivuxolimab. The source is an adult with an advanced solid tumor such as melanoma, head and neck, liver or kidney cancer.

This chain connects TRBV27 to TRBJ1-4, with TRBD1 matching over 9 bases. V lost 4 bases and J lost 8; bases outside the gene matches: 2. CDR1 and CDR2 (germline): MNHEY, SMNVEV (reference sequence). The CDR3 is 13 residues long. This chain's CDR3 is CASSWGTGEKLFF. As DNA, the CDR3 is TGTGCCAGCAGTTGGGGGACAGGGGAAAAACTGTTTTTT.

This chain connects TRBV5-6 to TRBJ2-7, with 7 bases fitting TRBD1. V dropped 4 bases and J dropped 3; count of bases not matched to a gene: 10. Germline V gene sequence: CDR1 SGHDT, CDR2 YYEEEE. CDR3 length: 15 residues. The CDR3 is CASSRAGTEFYEQYF. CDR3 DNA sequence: TGTGCCAGCAGCCGGGCCGGGACAGAGTTCTACGAGCAGTACTTC.

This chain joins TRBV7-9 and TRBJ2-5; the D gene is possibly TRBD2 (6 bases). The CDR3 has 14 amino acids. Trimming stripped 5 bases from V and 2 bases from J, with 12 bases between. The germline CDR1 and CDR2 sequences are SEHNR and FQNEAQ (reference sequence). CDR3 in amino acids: CASSPRRVQETQYF. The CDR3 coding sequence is TGTGCCAGCAGCCCCCGGAGGGTGCAAGAGACCCAGTACTTC.

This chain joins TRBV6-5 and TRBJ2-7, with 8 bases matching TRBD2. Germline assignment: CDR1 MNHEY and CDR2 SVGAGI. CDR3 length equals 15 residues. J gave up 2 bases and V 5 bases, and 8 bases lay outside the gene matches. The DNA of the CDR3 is TGTGCCAGCAGTCCATATAGCGGGGCCCCCTACGAGCAGTACGTC. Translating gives CASSPYSGAPYEQYV.

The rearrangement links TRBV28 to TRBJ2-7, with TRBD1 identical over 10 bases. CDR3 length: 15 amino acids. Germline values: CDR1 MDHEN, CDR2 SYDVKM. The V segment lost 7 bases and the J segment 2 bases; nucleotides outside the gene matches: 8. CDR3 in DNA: TGTGCCAGCACCCCCCCGGGACAGGGGACCTACGAGCAGTACTTC. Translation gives CASTPPGQGTYEQYF.

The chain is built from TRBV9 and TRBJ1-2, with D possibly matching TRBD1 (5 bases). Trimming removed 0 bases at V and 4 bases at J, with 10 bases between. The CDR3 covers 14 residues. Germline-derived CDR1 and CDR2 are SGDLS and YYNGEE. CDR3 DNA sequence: TGTGCCAGCAGCGTAGGACAGACCATCTATGGCTACACCTTC. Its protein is CASSVGQTIYGYTF.

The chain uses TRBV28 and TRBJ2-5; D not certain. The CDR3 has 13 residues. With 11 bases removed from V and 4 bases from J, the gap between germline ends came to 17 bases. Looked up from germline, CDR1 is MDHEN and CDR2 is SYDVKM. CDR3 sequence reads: CASKGWGLETQYF. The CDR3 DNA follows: TGTGCCTCGAAAGGTTGGGGTTTAGAGACCCAGTACTTC.

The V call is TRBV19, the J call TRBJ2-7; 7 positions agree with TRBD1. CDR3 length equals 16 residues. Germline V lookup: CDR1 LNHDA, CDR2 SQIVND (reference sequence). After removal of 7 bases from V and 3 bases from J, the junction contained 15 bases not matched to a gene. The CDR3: CASTTFSAGGRYEQYF. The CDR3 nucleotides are TGTGCCAGTACTACGTTCTCGGCAGGGGGTCGCTACGAGCAGTACTTC.

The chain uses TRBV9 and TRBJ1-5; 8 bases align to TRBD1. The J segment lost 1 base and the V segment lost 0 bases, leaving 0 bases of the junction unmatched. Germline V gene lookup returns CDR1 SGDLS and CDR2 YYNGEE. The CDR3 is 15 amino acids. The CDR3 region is CASSVGTGSNQPQHF. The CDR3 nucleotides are TGTGCCAGCAGCGTAGGGACAGGGAGCAATCAGCCCCAGCATTTT.

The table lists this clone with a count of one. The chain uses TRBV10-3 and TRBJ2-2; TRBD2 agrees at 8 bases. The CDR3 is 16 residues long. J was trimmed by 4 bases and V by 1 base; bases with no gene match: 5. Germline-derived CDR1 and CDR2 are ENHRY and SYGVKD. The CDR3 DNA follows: TGTGCCATCAGTGAGTTTCGGGAGGGGGGCACCGGGGAGCTGTTTTTT. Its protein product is CAISEFREGGTGELFF.